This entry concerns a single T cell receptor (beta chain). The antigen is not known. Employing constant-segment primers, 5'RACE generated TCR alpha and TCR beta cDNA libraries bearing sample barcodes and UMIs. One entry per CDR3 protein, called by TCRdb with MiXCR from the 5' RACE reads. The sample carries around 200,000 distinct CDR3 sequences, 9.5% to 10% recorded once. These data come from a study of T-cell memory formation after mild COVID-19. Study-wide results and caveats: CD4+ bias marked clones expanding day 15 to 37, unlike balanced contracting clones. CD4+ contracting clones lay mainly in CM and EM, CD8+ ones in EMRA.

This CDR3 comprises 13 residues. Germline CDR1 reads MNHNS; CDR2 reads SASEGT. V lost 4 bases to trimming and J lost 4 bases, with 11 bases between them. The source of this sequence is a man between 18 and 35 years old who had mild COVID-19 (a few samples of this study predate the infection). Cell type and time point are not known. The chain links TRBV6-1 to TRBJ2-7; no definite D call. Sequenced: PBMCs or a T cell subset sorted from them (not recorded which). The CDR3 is CASSAGGLYEQYV. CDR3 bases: TGTGCCAGCAGTGCAGGCGGATTATACGAGCAGTACGTC.